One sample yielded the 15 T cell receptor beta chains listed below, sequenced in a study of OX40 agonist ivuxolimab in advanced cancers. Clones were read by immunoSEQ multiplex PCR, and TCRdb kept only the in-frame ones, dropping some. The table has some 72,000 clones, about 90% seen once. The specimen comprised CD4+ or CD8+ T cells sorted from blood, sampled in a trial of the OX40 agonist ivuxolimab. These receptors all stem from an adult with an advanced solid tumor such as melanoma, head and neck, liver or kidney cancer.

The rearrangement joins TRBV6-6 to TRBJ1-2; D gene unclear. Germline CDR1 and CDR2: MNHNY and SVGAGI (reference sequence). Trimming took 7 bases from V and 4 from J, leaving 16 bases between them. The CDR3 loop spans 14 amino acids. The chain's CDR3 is CASIQSGFGYGYTF. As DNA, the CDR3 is TGTGCCAGCATCCAGTCTGGATTTGGCTATGGCTACACCTTC.

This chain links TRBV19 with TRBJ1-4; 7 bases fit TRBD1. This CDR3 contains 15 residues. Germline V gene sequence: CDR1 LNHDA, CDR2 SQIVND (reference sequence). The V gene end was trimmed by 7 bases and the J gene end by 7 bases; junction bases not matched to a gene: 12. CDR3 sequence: CASTNLHRGGEKLFF. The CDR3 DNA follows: TGTGCCAGTACTAATCTTCACAGGGGAGGTGAAAAACTGTTTTTT.

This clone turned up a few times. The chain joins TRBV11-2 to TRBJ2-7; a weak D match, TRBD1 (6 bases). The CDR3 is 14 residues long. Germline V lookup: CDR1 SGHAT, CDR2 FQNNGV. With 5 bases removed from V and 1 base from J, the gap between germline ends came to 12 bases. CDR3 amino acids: CASSLQTGSYEQYF. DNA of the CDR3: TGTGCCAGCAGCCTCCAGACAGGTTCCTACGAGCAGTACTTC.

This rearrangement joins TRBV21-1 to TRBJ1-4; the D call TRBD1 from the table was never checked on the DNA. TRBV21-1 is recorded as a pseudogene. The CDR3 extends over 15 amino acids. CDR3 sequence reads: CASTEGAYTNEKLFF. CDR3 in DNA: TGTGCCAGCACCGAGGGGGCTTATACTAATGAAAAACTGTTTTTT.

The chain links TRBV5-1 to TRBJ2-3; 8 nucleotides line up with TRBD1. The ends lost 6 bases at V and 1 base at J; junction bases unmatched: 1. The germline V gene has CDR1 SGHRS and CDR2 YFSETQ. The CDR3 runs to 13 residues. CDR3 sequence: CASMGQGTDTQYF. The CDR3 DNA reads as TGCGCCAGCATGGGACAGGGCACAGATACGCAGTATTTT.

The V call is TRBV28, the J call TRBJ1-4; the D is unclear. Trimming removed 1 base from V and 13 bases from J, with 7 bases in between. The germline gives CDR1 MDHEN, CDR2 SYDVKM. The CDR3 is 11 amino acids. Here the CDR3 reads CASSLSRRLFF. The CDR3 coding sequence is TGTGCCAGCAGTTTATCTCGTCGACTGTTTTTT. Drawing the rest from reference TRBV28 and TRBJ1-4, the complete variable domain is DVKVTQSSRYLVKRTGEKVFLECVQDMDHENMFWYRQDPGLGLRLIYFSYDVKMKEKGDIPEGYSVSREKKERFSLILESASTNQTSMYLCASSLSRRLFFGSGTQLSVL.

In nucleotides, the CDR3 is TGTGCCAGCTCACCTCGGGGGACAGGGAAGACTGAAGCTTTCTTT. It encodes CASSPRGTGKTEAFF. J is TRBJ1-1 and V is TRBV18; 9 positions agree with TRBD1. The junction had 7 bases not matched to a gene; V was cut back by 3 bases and J by 5 bases. This CDR3 has 15 amino acids. Germline-derived CDR1 and CDR2 are KGHSH and LQKENI.

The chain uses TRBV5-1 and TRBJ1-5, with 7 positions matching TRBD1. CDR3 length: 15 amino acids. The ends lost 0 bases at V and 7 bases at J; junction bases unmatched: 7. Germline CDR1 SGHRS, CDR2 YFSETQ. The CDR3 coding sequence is TGCGCCAGCAGCTTGGCCGGGACAGAGGACCAGCCCCAGCATTTT. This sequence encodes CASSLAGTEDQPQHF.

CDR3 loop: CASSPDGYGYTF. CDR3 in DNA: TGTGCCAGCAGCCCCGACGGCTATGGCTACACCTTC. J is TRBJ1-2 and V is TRBV7-9, with D unresolved. The germline V and J ends were trimmed by 5 bases and 4 bases, with 8 bases remaining between them. The CDR3 runs 12 residues. Germline values: CDR1 SEHNR, CDR2 FQNEAQ (reference sequence).

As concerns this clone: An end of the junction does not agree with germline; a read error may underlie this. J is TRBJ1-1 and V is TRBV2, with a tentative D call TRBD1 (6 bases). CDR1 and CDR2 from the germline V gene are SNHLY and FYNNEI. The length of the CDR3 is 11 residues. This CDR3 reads CGSRGYTEAFF. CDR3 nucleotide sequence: TGTGGCAGCAGGGGATACACTGAAGCTTTCTTT.

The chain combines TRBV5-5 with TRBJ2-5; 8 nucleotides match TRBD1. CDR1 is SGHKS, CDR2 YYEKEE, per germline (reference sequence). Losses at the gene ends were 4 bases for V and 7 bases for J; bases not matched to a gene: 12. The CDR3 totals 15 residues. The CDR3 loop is CASSLGQGSLVTQYF. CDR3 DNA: TGTGCCAGCAGCCTCGGACAGGGCTCCCTCGTGACCCAGTACTTC.

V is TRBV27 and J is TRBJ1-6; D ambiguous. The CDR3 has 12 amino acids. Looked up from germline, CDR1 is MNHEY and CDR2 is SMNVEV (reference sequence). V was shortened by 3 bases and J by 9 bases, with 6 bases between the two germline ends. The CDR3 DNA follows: TGTGCCAGCAGTTTCACCCGTTCACCCCTCCACTTT. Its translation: CASSFTRSPLHF.

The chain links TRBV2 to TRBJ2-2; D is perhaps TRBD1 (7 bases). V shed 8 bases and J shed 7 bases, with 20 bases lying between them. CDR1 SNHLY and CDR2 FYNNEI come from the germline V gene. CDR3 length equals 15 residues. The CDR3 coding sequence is TGTGCCAGCTGGGACAGACCGGGGGTTGGCGGGGAGCTGTTTTTT. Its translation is CASWDRPGVGGELFF.

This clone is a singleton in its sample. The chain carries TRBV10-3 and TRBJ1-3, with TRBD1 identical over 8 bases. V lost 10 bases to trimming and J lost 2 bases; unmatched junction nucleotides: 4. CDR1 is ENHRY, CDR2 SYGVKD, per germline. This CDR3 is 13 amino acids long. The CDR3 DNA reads TGTGCCACCTCAGGGGGCCCTGGAAACACCATATATTTT. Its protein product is CATSGGPGNTIYF.

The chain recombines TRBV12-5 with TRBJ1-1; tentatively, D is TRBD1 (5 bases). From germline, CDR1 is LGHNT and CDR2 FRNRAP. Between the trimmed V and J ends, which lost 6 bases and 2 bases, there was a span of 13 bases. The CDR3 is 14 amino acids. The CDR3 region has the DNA TGTGCTAGTGGCTCGGGACGGGTTAACACTGAAGCTTTCTTT. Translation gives CASGSGRVNTEAFF.